Listed below are T cell receptor beta chains from one sample, sequenced in a study of cytomegalovirus exposure and HLA in healthy donors. Clones were read by immunoSEQ multiplex PCR, and TCRdb kept only the in-frame ones, dropping some. There are 90,000 to 150,000 clones in the sample; 75% to 80% occur only once, and 9% to 15% lies in the top ten. Material: PBMCs. The source of these receptors is a woman aged 40-49 years in good health and CMV-seropositive. CDR3s include the opening cysteine and the closing phenylalanine or tryptophan. Fields, in order: J gene, D gene, V gene, CDR3 protein. D genes are given only for firm matches.

TRBJ1-5 | . | TRBV4-2 | CASSQDDQGFQPQHF
TRBJ1-1 | . | TRBV30 | CARRGQNTEAFF
TRBJ1-5 | TRBD1 | TRBV5-6 | CASSLRTGQQPQHF
TRBJ2-2 | TRBD1 | TRBV27 | CASKGTALLLGTGELFF
TRBJ2-7 | TRBD1 | TRBV5-1 | CASSLEGQAYEQYF
TRBJ2-7 | . | TRBV27 | CASSIHPGHLKGGEQYF
TRBJ2-5 | TRBD1 | TRBV5-1 | CASSLAPPDTGALEETQYF
TRBJ2-6 | . | TRBV7-6 | CASSLRPKEGAKASSGANVLTF
TRBJ1-2 | TRBD1 | TRBV28 | CASRVQGADGYTF
TRBJ2-5 | TRBD2 | TRBV28 | CASSPSGTSGGETQYF
TRBJ1-1 | . | TRBV5-6 | CASSARMPLTEAFF
TRBJ1-1 | TRBD1 | TRBV9 | CASTDQGGNTEAFF
TRBJ2-5 | . | TRBV6-6 | CASSYRGETQYF
TRBJ1-2 | TRBD1 | TRBV29-1 | CSVEGTGYGYPF
TRBJ1-1 | . | TRBV27 | CASSPLEGRTEAFF
TRBJ1-1 | . | TRBV30 | CAWSVILDTEAFF
TRBJ1-2 | TRBD1 | TRBV5-4 | CASSSWDRLNYGYTF
TRBJ1-4 | TRBD1 | TRBV5-1 | CASSVRDRNEKLFF
TRBJ1-5 | . | TRBV19 | CASTLQGGSNQPQHF
TRBJ2-1 | TRBD2 | TRBV6-5 | CASSYSRGGRFNEQFF
TRBJ2-1 | TRBD1 | TRBV2 | CASHGTASYNEQFF
TRBJ1-2 | . | TRBV4-1 | CASSQGGGRGNYGYTF
TRBJ2-7 | . | TRBV29-1 | CSVTQASYEQYF
TRBJ1-1 | TRBD1 | TRBV7-3 | CASSFQGVLNTEAFF
TRBJ2-5 | TRBD2 | TRBV7-2 | CASSLRGSSGVETQYF
TRBJ2-3 | . | TRBV4-1 | CASSRVRTLGLTDTQYF
TRBJ1-4 | . | TRBV7-8 | CASSPSRTNEKLFF
TRBJ2-4 | . | TRBV19 | CASSMDRAKNIQYF
TRBJ1-2 | . | TRBV18 | CASSPPGRVAYGYTF
TRBJ1-6 | . | TRBV6-5 | CASSLKTGSRSPLHF
TRBJ1-1 | TRBD1 | TRBV12-5 | CASGLIPGQGASEAFF
TRBJ1-2 | TRBD1 | TRBV5-4 | CASSLNRGYGYTF
TRBJ1-2 | TRBD1 | TRBV5-1 | CASSTTGGRYGYTF
TRBJ2-2 | TRBD1 | TRBV19 | CASGSRQGARELFF
TRBJ1-5 | . | TRBV5-6 | CASSRGWGFGNQPQHF
TRBJ2-5 | . | TRBV30 | CAWSTSRETQYF
TRBJ1-1 | TRBD1 | TRBV30 | CAWSPQGAPFEAFF
TRBJ2-5 | . | TRBV5-4 | CASSLPAGRRETQYF
TRBJ1-2 | . | TRBV19 | CASSIRTANYGYTF
TRBJ1-2 | TRBD1 | TRBV6-4 | CASSEGQGDGYTF
TRBJ2-3 | TRBD2 | TRBV7-3 | CASNSGGFSTDTQYF
TRBJ1-4 | . | TRBV10-3 | CAITGSTNEKLFF
TRBJ1-2 | TRBD1 | TRBV7-2 | CASSPDGDRGKSYTF
TRBJ1-5 | TRBD1 | TRBV10-3 | CAIKKGANQPQHF
TRBJ1-3 | . | TRBV6-5 | CASSYSADGNTIYF
TRBJ2-5 | TRBD2 | TRBV28 | CASSFQTSILMKTQYF
TRBJ2-7 | . | TRBV10-3 | CAISESAGRTYEQYF
TRBJ2-7 | TRBD2 | TRBV5-6 | CASSIGLAGLSYEQYF
TRBJ1-5 | TRBD1 | TRBV27 | CASRGTGVQPQHF
TRBJ2-7 | . | TRBV9 | CASSVGGDFYEQYF
TRBJ2-2 | TRBD2 | TRBV29-1 | CSVRLAGGPNTGELFF
TRBJ1-2 | . | TRBV4-1 | CASSHLTLRGYTF
TRBJ2-5 | TRBD2 | TRBV19 | CASSDAGTSGKETQYF
TRBJ1-3 | . | TRBV27 | CASSGSRAGNTIYF
TRBJ2-7 | . | TRBV28 | CASVSSYEQYF